These 24 T cell receptor beta chains came from one sample sequenced in a study of cytomegalovirus exposure and HLA in healthy donors listed by TCRdb under 2017. The protocol used for the library was the immunoSEQ multiplex PCR assay. For the multiplex PCR, a mixture combining 60 forward primers for TCR Vbeta segments and 13 reverse primers for TCR Jbeta segments was used. The clones in this table, taken by TCRdb from immuneACCESS, are in-frame only. Not every clone is retained; where verified, under half of the shortfall comes from an unresolved V gene, and the cause of the rest is unknown. In all, the sample holds some 90,000 clones, and nearly 80% of those were seen once. The ten largest clones take up about 6.1% of the sample. Sequences were obtained from PBMCs. The receptors here all came from a female donor in good health and CMV-seronegative.

The rearrangement uses TRBV29-1 and TRBJ2-1, with TRBD2 matching over 11 bases. Germline V gives CDR1 SQVTM, CDR2 ANQGSEA. With 3 bases clipped from V and 5 bases from J, the junction kept 6 bases outside the gene matches. The CDR3 is 15 amino acids. CDR3 region: CSVESLAGVNNEQFF. CDR3 bases: TGCAGCGTTGAGTCACTAGCGGGAGTCAACAATGAGCAGTTCTTC.

The chain joins TRBV28 to TRBJ1-2; TRBD1 matches 9 bases. CDR3 size: 14 residues. Germline V lookup: CDR1 MDHEN, CDR2 SYDVKM. V lost 5 bases to trimming and J lost 5 bases; unmatched junction nucleotides: 6. CDR3: CASSHGQGSYGYTF. DNA of the CDR3: TGTGCCAGCAGTCATGGACAGGGGAGTTATGGCTACACCTTC.

The chain recombines TRBV2 with TRBJ1-5; the match to TRBD1 covers 12 bases. V gave up 6 bases and J gave up 2 bases; unmatched junction bases: 14. CDR3 length: 19 residues. Germline V gene lookup returns CDR1 SNHLY and CDR2 FYNNEI. The CDR3 nucleotides read TGTGCCAGCAGAGTCTCCGGGACAGGGGGCGTGGTAGGCAATCAGCCCCAGCATTTT. It translates to CASRVSGTGGVVGNQPQHF. The whole variable domain, filled in from reference TRBV2 and TRBJ1-5, reads EPEVTQTPSHQVTQMGQEVILRCVPISNHLYFYWYRQILGQKVEFLVSFYNNEISEKSEIFDDQFSVERPDGSNFTLKIRSTKLEDSAMYFCASRVSGTGGVVGNQPQHFGDGTRLSIL.

The chain recombines TRBV10-3 with TRBJ1-1; perhaps TRBD1 as D (6 bases). There are 12 residues in the CDR3. Trimming took off 9 bases at V and 0 bases at J, with 8 bases between the two ends. Per the germline V gene, CDR1 is ENHRY and CDR2 is SYGVKD. CDR3 sequence reads: CAIRQVNTEAFF. The CDR3 nucleotides are TGTGCCATTAGACAGGTGAACACTGAAGCTTTCTTT.

The V gene is TRBV6-6, the J gene TRBJ1-5; D is ambiguous. Germline V CDR1 and CDR2: MNHNY, SVGAGI (reference sequence). This CDR3 has 16 amino acids. V lost 6 bases and J lost 1, with 16 bases in between. The CDR3 sequence is CASSKKKWQSNQPQHF. CDR3 DNA: TGTGCCAGCAGCAAAAAGAAATGGCAGAGCAATCAGCCCCAGCATTTT.

This clone was observed a handful of times. The V and J genes are TRBV7-2 and TRBJ2-3; D unresolved. Germline V gives CDR1 SGHTA, CDR2 FQGNSA. The CDR3 consists of 12 residues. V was shortened by 4 bases and J by 2 bases, with 4 bases between the two germline ends. The CDR3 region is CASSSSTDTQYF. The DNA of the CDR3 is TGTGCCAGCAGCTCCTCCACAGATACGCAGTATTTT.

The chain links TRBV5-4 to TRBJ2-5; 12 bases fit TRBD2. The V segment lost 4 bases and the J segment 4 bases; nucleotides outside the gene matches: 11. The germline V gene has CDR1 SGHNT and CDR2 YYREEE (reference sequence). The CDR3 totals 17 residues. The CDR3, as DNA: TGTGCCAGCAGCGACCCCCGACTAGCGGGAGTCAGAGAGACCCAGTACTTC. It specifies CASSDPRLAGVRETQYF. Full variable domain (missing parts from reference TRBV5-4 and TRBJ2-5): ETGVTQSPTHLIKTRGQQVTLRCSSQSGHNTVSWYQQALGQGPQFIFQYYREEENGRGNFPPRFSGLQFPNYSSELNVNALELDDSALYLCASSDPRLAGVRETQYFGPGTRLLVL.

V is TRBV6-6 and J is TRBJ1-2, with D maybe TRBD1 (6 bases). This CDR3 region has 16 residues. The V gene lost 4 bases and the J gene lost 0 bases, with 15 bases spanning the gap. Germline CDR1 MNHNY, CDR2 SVGAGI (reference sequence). The CDR3 coding sequence is TGTGCCAGCAGTTCCCCTCTGGGACAAGCTAACTATGGCTACACCTTC. Its protein is CASSSPLGQANYGYTF.

The CDR3 region is CASSSRSEGYTF. In DNA, the CDR3 is TGTGCCAGTAGTTCCCGATCGGAGGGCTACACCTTC. The rearrangement uses TRBV19 and TRBJ1-2; unclear D gene. CDR1 is LNHDA and CDR2 is SQIVND in the germline V gene (reference sequence). The V and J ends lost 5 bases and 8 bases respectively, with 12 bases between them. The CDR3 loop spans 12 amino acids.

The rearrangement links TRBV15 to TRBJ2-5; the D is unclear. The germline gives CDR1 LNHNV, CDR2 YYDKDF (reference sequence). Trimming cost V 1 base and J 3 bases, with 6 bases left between them. This CDR3 spans 13 amino acids. For the CDR3, the DNA is TGTGCCACCAGCAGAGGGAGCAAAGAGACCCAGTACTTC. Its translation is CATSRGSKETQYF.

CDR3 sequence reads: CASSLAGPNEKLFF. The CDR3 nucleotides are TGTGCCAGCAGTTTGGCAGGGCCTAATGAAAAACTGTTTTTT. V and J are TRBV28 and TRBJ1-4; tentative D call: TRBD1 (5 bases). V gave up 3 bases and J gave up 3 bases, with 8 bases separating them. CDR1 is MDHEN and CDR2 is SYDVKM in the germline V gene. CDR3 length: 14 amino acids.

This clone was counted a single time. The rearrangement uses TRBV5-8 and TRBJ2-5, with 13 positions matching TRBD2. Losses at the gene ends were 3 bases for V and 1 base for J; bases not matched to a gene: 3. This CDR3 region has 16 residues. Per the germline V gene, CDR1 is SGHTS and CDR2 is YDEGEE. The CDR3 sequence is CASSSGLAGTQETQYF. The CDR3 DNA reads as TGTGCCAGCAGCTCGGGACTAGCGGGGACCCAAGAGACCCAGTACTTC. Together with reference TRBV5-8 and TRBJ2-5, the CDR3 gives the full variable domain: EAGVTQSPTHLIKTRGQQATLRCSPISGHTSVYWYQQALGLGLQFLLWYDEGEERNRGNFPPRFSGRQFPNYSSELNVNALELEDSALYLCASSSGLAGTQETQYFGPGTRLLVL.

V gene TRBV28 combines with J gene TRBJ2-1; the match to TRBD2 covers 10 bases. The CDR3 is 15 residues long. Unmatched junction bases numbered 2, after V lost 4 bases and J lost 2 bases. CDR1 and CDR2 from the germline V gene are MDHEN and SYDVKM. CDR3 in DNA: TGTGCCAGCAGTTCCCTAGCGGGGGCCTACAATGAGCAGTTCTTC. Its translation is CASSSLAGAYNEQFF.

The chain combines TRBV4-1 with TRBJ1-4; 7 nucleotides agree with TRBD1. Germline V CDR1 and CDR2: MGHRA, YSYEKL. This CDR3 spans 14 amino acids. The V segment lost 3 bases and the J segment 8 bases; nucleotides outside the gene matches: 6. The CDR3 coding sequence is TGCGCCAGCAGCCAGTGGGTAGGGGGCGAAAAACTGTTTTTT. The encoded protein is CASSQWVGGEKLFF.

The chain links TRBV29-1 to TRBJ1-1; D is perhaps TRBD1 (5 bases). The CDR3 contains 12 residues. Per the germline V gene, CDR1 is SQVTM and CDR2 is ANQGSEA. Trimming removed 3 bases from V and 3 bases from J, with 8 bases in between. The CDR3 spells CSVDLGDTEAFF. The CDR3 DNA sequence: TGCAGCGTTGATTTAGGGGACACTGAAGCTTTCTTT.

The chain has TRBV9 and TRBJ1-3, with TRBD1 matching over 9 bases. CDR3 length equals 14 residues. Per germline, CDR1 SGDLS and CDR2 YYNGEE. Germline trimming cut 10 bases from V and 4 bases from J; bases unmatched to any gene: 9. The CDR3 loop is CASQEGTGGNTIYF. The CDR3 DNA follows: TGTGCCTCCCAAGAGGGGACAGGGGGAAACACCATATATTTT.

This chain links TRBV6-5 with TRBJ2-7; D gene uncertain. Trimming shortened V by 0 bases and J by 3 bases, and 12 bases separated the two germline ends. The germline CDR1 and CDR2 sequences are MNHEY and SVGAGI. The CDR3 extends over 15 amino acids. The CDR3 loop reads CASSYSLDSGYEQYF. The DNA for the CDR3 is TGTGCCAGCAGTTACTCGTTGGATTCGGGCTACGAGCAGTACTTC.

This clone came up once. V gene TRBV9 combines with J gene TRBJ1-2; 7 bases are a match to TRBD1. After removal of 4 bases from V and 1 base from J, the junction contained 4 bases not matched to a gene. This CDR3 is 14 amino acids long. Per germline, CDR1 SGDLS and CDR2 YYNGEE. DNA for the CDR3: TGTGCCAGCAGCCGGGACAGAAATAACTATGGCTACACCTTC. This sequence encodes CASSRDRNNYGYTF. Supplemented by reference TRBV9 and TRBJ1-2, the full variable domain reads DSGVTQTPKHLITATGQRVTLRCSPRSGDLSVYWYQQSLDQGLQFLIQYYNGEERAKGNILERFSAQQFPDLHSELNLSSLELGDSALYFCASSRDRNNYGYTFGSGTRLTVV.

The V call is TRBV10-1, the J call TRBJ2-2; D uncertain. Trimming stripped 10 bases from V and 4 bases from J, with 13 bases between. The CDR3 loop spans 13 amino acids. Germline CDR1 and CDR2: WNHNN and SYGVQD (reference sequence). The CDR3 sequence: CATQNGGTGELFF. The CDR3 coding sequence is TGCGCCACTCAGAACGGCGGCACCGGGGAGCTGTTTTTT.

The rearrangement joins TRBV28 to TRBJ2-7, with a weak D call TRBD1 (6 bases). CDR1 is MDHEN, CDR2 SYDVKM, per germline. This CDR3 comprises 14 residues. With 5 bases removed from V and 3 bases from J, the gap between germline ends came to 14 bases. In nucleotides, the CDR3 is TGTGCCAGCAGTACCCGGACAGTAGGCTACGAGCAGTACTTC. This encodes CASSTRTVGYEQYF.

This clone was observed a few times. J is TRBJ2-6 and V is TRBV15; 8 bases match TRBD2. CDR1 LNHNV and CDR2 YYDKDF come from the germline V gene (reference sequence). This CDR3 contains 18 residues. Losses at the gene ends were 1 base for V and 1 base for J; bases not matched to a gene: 6. CDR3 loop: CATSRGGSGVSGANVLTF. In DNA, the CDR3 is TGTGCCACCAGCAGAGGGGGTAGCGGGGTGTCTGGGGCCAACGTCCTGACTTTC.

The chain has TRBV6-5 and TRBJ1-4; no clear D. The CDR3 totals 14 residues. Trimming left V 6 bases short and J 1 base short, with 9 bases between. Germline values: CDR1 MNHEY, CDR2 SVGAGI. In DNA form, the CDR3 reads TGTGCCAGCAGCGAGGGAGGAACTAATGAAAAACTGTTTTTT. Its translation: CASSEGGTNEKLFF.

The chain recombines TRBV19 with TRBJ1-1, with D perhaps matching TRBD1 (6 bases). The ends were cut back, 5 bases at V and 2 bases at J, with 12 bases in the middle. CDR3 length: 14 amino acids. Germline CDR1 is LNHDA and CDR2 is SQIVND (reference sequence). The CDR3 here is CASSELGQNTEAFF. The CDR3 DNA reads as TGTGCCAGTAGTGAACTGGGACAAAACACTGAAGCTTTCTTT.

This chain uses TRBV30 with TRBJ1-3, with TRBD1 identical over 8 bases. Germline CDR1 GTSNPN, CDR2 SVGIG (reference sequence). With 5 bases clipped from V and 0 bases from J, the junction kept 3 bases outside the gene matches. There are 14 residues in the CDR3. The CDR3 nucleotides read TGTGCCTGGCAACAGGGGGGCTCTGGAAACACCATATATTTT. Encoded protein: CAWQQGGSGNTIYF. The variable domain in full, completed from reference TRBV30 and TRBJ1-3, reads SQTIHQWPATLVQPVGSPLSLECTVEGTSNPNLYWYRQAAGRGLQLLFYSVGIGQISSEVPQNLSASRPQDRQFILSSKKLLLSDSGFYLCAWQQGGSGNTIYFGEGSWLTVV.